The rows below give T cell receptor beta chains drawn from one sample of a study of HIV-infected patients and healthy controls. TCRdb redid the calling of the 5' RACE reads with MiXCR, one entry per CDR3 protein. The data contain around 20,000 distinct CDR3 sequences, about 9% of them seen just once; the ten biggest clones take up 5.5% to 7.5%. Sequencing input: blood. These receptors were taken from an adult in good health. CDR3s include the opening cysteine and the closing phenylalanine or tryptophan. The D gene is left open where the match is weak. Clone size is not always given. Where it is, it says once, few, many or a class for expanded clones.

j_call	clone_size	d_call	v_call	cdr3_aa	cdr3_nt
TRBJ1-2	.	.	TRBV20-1	CSARDVARGQNYGYTF	TGCAGTGCTAGAGACGTCGCGCGGGGGCAGAACTATGGCTACACCTTC
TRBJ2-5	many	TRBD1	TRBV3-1	CASSQGTGDLTETQYF	TGTGCCAGCAGCCAAGGGACAGGGGACCTTACAGAGACCCAGTACTTC
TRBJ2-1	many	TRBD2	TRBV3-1	CASSQVVAASGNYNEQFF	TGTGCCAGCAGCCAAGTGGTAGCGGCTAGCGGAAATTACAATGAGCAGTTCTTC
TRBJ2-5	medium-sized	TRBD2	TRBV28	CASSLLAGVKTQYF	TGTGCCAGCAGTTTACTAGCGGGAGTAAAGACCCAGTACTTC
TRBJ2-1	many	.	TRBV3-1	CASSQLASPKNNEQFF	TGTGCCAGCAGCCAGCTGGCTAGCCCCAAAAACAATGAGCAGTTCTTC
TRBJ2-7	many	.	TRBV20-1	CSATIRGGEQYF	TGCAGTGCTACAATTAGGGGTGGCGAGCAGTACTTC
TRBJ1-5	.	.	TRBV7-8	CASSRSPIQGWSDQPQHF	TGTGCCAGCAGCCGTTCTCCCATACAGGGCTGGTCGGATCAGCCCCAGCATTTT
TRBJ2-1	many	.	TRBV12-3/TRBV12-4	CASIEGGLGYNEQFF	TGTGCCAGCATCGAGGGGGGACTGGGTTACAATGAGCAGTTCTTC
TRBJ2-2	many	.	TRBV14	CASSQDLAGELFF	TGTGCCAGCAGCCAAGATTTGGCCGGGGAGCTGTTTTTT
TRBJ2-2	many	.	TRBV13	CASSPSWGELFF	TGTGCCAGCAGCCCCTCCTGGGGGGAGCTGTTTTTT
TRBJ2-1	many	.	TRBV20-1	CSARPTGLNEQFF	TGCAGTGCTCGCCCAACAGGGCTCAATGAGCAGTTCTTC
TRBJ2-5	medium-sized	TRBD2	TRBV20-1	CSARRSIGVAGGRETQYF	TGCAGTGCTAGACGTTCGATTGGGGTAGCGGGAGGCCGAGAGACCCAGTACTTC
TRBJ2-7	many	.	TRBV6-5	CASSNRDSSYEQYF	TGTGCCAGCAGTAACCGGGACTCCTCCTACGAGCAGTACTTC
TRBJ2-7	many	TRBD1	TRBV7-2	CASSLAQGATYEQYF	TGTGCCAGCAGCTTAGCGCAGGGGGCGACCTACGAGCAGTACTTC
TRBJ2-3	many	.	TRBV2	CASSWGRVGGVADTQYF	TGTGCCAGCAGTTGGGGAAGAGTCGGAGGGGTCGCAGATACGCAGTATTTT
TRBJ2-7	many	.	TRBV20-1	CSASGGALSSYEQYF	TGCAGTGCTAGCGGCGGAGCACTTAGCTCCTACGAGCAGTACTTC
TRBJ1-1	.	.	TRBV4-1	CASSQEEGTEAFF	TGCGCCAGCAGCCAAGAAGAGGGGACTGAAGCTTTCTTT